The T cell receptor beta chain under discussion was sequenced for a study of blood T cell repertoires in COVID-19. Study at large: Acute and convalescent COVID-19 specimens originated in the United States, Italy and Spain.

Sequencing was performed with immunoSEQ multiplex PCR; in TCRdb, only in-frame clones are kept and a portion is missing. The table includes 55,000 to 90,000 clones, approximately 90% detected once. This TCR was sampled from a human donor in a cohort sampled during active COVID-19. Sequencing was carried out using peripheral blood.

The CDR3, as DNA: TGTGCCAGCAGCCGGGGACTAGGTCAAGAGACCCAGTACTTC. Amino acids: CASSRGLGQETQYF. This chain uses TRBV11-3 with TRBJ2-5; 8 bases are shared with TRBD2. CDR1 and CDR2 from the germline V gene are SGHNT and YENEEA. With 5 bases clipped from V and 2 bases from J, the junction kept 4 bases outside the gene matches. The CDR3 contains 14 residues.